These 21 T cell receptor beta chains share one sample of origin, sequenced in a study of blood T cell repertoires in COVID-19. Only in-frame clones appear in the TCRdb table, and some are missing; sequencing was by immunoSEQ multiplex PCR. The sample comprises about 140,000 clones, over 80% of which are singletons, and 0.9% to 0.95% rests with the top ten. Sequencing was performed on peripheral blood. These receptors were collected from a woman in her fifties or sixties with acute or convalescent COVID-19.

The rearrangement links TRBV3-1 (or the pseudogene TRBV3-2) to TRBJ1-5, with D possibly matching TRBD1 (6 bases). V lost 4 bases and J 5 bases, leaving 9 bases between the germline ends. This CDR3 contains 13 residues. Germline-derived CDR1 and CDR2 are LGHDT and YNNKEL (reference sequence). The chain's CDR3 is CASSRHRDQPQHF. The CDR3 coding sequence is TGTGCCAGCAGCCGCCACAGGGATCAGCCCCAGCATTTT.

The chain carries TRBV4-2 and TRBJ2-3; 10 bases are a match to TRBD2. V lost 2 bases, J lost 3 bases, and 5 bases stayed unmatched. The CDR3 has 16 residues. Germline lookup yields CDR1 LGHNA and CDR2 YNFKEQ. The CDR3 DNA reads TGTGCCAGCAGCCAACGGGCTAGCGGGAGTACAGATACGCAGTATTTT. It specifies CASSQRASGSTDTQYF.

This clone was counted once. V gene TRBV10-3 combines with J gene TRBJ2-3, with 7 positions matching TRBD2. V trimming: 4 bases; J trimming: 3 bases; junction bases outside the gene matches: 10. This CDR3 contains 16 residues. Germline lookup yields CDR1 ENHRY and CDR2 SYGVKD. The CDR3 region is CAISGLEGRGTDTQYF. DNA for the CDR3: TGTGCCATCAGTGGGTTGGAGGGGCGGGGGACAGATACGCAGTATTTT.

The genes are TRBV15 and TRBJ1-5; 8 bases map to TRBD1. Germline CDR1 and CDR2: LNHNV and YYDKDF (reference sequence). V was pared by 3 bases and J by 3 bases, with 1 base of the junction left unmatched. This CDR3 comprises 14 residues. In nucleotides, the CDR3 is TGTGCCACCAGCAGGGACAGGGCCAATCAGCCCCAGCATTTT. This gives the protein CATSRDRANQPQHF.

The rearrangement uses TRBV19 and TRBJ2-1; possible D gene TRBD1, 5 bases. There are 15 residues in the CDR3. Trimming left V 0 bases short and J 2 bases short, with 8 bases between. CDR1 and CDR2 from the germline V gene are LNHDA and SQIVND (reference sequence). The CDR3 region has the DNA TGTGCCAGTAGTATAGATCTGGGGCCCTACAATGAGCAGTTCTTC. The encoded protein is CASSIDLGPYNEQFF.

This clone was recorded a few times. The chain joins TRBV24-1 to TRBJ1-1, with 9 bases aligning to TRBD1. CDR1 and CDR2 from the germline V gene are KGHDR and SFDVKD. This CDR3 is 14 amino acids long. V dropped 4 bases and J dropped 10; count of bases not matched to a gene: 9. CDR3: CATSDRRQGGRAFF. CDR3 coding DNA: TGTGCCACCAGTGACCGCCGACAGGGGGGCAGAGCTTTCTTT.

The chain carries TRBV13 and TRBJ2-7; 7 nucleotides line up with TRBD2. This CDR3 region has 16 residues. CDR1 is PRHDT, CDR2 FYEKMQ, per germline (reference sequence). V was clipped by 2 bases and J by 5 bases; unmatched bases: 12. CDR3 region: CASSLTGAGSNNEQYF. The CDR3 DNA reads TGTGCCAGCAGCTTAACTGGAGCGGGGAGCAATAACGAGCAGTACTTC.

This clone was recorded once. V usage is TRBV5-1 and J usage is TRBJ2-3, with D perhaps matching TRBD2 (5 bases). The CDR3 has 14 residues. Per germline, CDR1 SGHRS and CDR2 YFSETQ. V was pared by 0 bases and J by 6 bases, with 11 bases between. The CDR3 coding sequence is TGCGCCAGCAGCTTGGAGACGGGGTCCGATACGCAGTATTTT. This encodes CASSLETGSDTQYF.

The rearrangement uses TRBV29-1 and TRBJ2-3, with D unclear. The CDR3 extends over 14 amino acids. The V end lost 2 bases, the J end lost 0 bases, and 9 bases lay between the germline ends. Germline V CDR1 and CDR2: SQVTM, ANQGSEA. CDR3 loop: CSVETTVSTDTQYF. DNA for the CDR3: TGCAGCGTTGAAACTACTGTTAGCACAGATACGCAGTATTTT.

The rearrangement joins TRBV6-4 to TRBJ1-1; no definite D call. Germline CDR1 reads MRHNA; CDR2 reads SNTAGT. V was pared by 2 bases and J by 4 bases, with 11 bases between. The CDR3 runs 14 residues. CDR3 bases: TGTGCCAGCAGTGACCGGGTTCTGAGCACTGAAGCTTTCTTT. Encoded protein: CASSDRVLSTEAFF.

Written as DNA, the CDR3 is TGCGCCAGCAGTCTTCCGACTCGGTACAATGAGCAGTTCTTC. Residues: CASSLPTRYNEQFF. The chain carries TRBV10-1 and TRBJ2-1; D is undetermined. Trimming removed 5 bases at V and 4 bases at J, with 12 bases between. Germline CDR1 and CDR2: WNHNN and SYGVQD (reference sequence). The CDR3 is made up of 14 amino acids.

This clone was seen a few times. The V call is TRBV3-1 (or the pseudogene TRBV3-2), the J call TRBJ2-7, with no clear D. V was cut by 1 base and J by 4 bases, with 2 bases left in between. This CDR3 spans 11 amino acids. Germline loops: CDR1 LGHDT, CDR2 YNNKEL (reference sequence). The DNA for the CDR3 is TGTGCCAGCAGCCAAGCTTACGAGCAGTACTTC. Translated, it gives CASSQAYEQYF.

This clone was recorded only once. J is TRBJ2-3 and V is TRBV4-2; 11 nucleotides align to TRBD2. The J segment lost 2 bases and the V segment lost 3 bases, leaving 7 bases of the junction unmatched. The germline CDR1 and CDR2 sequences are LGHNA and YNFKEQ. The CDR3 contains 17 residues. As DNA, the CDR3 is TGTGCCAGCAGCCAGGTAGCGGGGGGGTCTCTCACAGATACGCAGTATTTT. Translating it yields CASSQVAGGSLTDTQYF.

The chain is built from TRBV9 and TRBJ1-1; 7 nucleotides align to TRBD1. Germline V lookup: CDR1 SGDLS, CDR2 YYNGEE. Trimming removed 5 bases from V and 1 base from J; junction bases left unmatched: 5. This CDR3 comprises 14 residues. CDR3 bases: TGTGCCAGCAGGGGGGGACAGCGGAACACTGAAGCTTTCTTT. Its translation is CASRGGQRNTEAFF.

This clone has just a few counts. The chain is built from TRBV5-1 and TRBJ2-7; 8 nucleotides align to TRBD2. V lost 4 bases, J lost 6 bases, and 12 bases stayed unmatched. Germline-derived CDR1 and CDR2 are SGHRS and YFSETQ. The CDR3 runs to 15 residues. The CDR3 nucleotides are TGCGCCAGCAGCCCAGAACTAGCGGTACAGGGCGAGCAGTACTTC. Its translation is CASSPELAVQGEQYF.

CDR3 in DNA: TGTGCCAGCTCACCACCGTTAAGCGGGCATAGCACAGATACGCAGTATTTT. Its translation is CASSPPLSGHSTDTQYF. The V gene is TRBV18, the J gene TRBJ2-3, with a possible D match to TRBD2 (6 bases). Germline loops: CDR1 KGHSH, CDR2 LQKENI. The CDR3 is 17 amino acids. V lost 0 bases, J lost 0 bases, and 13 bases lay in between.

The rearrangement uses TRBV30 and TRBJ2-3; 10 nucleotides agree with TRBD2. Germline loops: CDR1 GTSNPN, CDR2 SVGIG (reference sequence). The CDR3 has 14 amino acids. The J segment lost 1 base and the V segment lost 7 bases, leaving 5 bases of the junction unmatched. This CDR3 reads CALGGLAGTDTQYF. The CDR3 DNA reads TGTGCCTTGGGCGGACTAGCGGGCACAGATACGCAGTATTTT.

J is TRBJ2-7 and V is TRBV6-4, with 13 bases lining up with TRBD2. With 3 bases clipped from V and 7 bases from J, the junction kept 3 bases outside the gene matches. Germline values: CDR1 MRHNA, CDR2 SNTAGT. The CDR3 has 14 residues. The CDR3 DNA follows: TGTGCCAGCAGTGAACTAGCGGGAGGGGGGGAGCAGTACTTC. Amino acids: CASSELAGGGEQYF.

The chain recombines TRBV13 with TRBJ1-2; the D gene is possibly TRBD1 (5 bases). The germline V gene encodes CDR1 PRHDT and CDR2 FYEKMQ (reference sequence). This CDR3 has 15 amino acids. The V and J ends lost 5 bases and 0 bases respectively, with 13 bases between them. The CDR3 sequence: CASSKDRPTNYGYTF. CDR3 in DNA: TGTGCCAGCAGCAAAGACAGACCTACTAACTATGGCTACACCTTC.

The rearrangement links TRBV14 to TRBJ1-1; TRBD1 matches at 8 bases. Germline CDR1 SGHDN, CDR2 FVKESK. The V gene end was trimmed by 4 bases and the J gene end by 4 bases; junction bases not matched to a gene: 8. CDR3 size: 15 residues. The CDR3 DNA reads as TGTGCCAGCAGCCGATCCAGGGGGCCCGGCACTGAAGCTTTCTTT. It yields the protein CASSRSRGPGTEAFF.

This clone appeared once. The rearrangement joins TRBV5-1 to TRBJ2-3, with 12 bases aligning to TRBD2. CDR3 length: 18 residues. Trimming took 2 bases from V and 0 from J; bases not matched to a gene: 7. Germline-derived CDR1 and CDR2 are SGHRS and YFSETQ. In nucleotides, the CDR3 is TGCGCCAGCAGCTTTACTAGCGGGGGGCGATCTAGCACAGATACGCAGTATTTT. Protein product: CASSFTSGGRSSTDTQYF.